This T cell receptor (beta chain) was retrieved from a study of T cell repertoires in cytomegalovirus infection. Study background: It was recently identified HLA-C-restricted and well-studied HLA-B-restricted CMV epitopes that the study used. Based on public TCR beta signatures, there were indications of CMV infection and of a matching HLA type. Whole-study results and caveats: The cumulative frequency of public TCR beta families distinguished individuals who carried CMV together with the relevant HLA. Dominant in the ex vivo response were TCR beta clonotypes restricted by HLA-C and specific for CMV.

About this clonotype itself: Its antigen is currently unknown.

The CDR3 covers 14 residues. Unmatched junction bases numbered 7, after V lost 6 bases and J lost 8 bases. TCRdb reprocessed the reads with MiXCR, giving one entry per CDR3 protein. The data show approximately 590,000 distinct CDR3 sequences, 40% seen once. The sequenced sample was cultured PBMCs, obtained from culture after CMV antigen stimulation. The chain carries TRBV12-3 or TRBV12-4 and TRBJ1-2; 12 nucleotides agree with TRBD1. This sequence originates from a human donor in good health (CMV status not recorded). Some clones in this sample may be carry-over from other donors' samples. The CDR3 bases are TGTGCCAGCAGGCGGGACAGGGGGCTAGGGGGCTACACCTTC. It translates to CASRRDRGLGGYTF.